A single sample is the source of the 23 T cell receptor delta chains below, sequenced in a study of delta chains in infants with herpesvirus infections. PBMC RNA was reverse transcribed using gamma-chain- and delta-chain-specific primers. TCRdb re-processed the RT-PCR reads via CATT. The sample holds about 450 delta-chain clones, around 20% seen once. Sequenced here: peripheral blood, sampled at time point 1 of longitudinal follow-up. The origin of the receptors is a human donor who was a Ugandan infant, either HIV-exposed or HIV-unexposed (not recorded which).

This clone has a handful of counts. A far larger clone is off by one base, so a read error is likely. In the same sample, other DNA sequences code for this CDR3. The V and J genes are TRDV1 and TRDJ1; TRDD3 matches 11 bases. The V and J ends lost 3 bases and 0 bases, in that order; junction bases with no gene match: 24. Germline V lookup: CDR1 TSWWSYY, CDR2 QGS. The CDR3 has 23 residues. The CDR3 DNA reads TGTGCTCTTGGGGATTGGATCCTGAAATGGTGGGGGATACGCGGTCCATACACCGATAAACTCATCTTT. Residues: CALGDWILKWWGIRGPYTDKLIF.

On this clone itself: A far larger clone lies a single base away; this is likely a read error. The V call is TRDV1, the J call TRDJ1, with 12 bases fitting TRDD3. Germline CDR1 TSWWSYY, CDR2 QGS. The CDR3 is 22 residues long. Trimming removed 0 bases from V and 3 bases from J; junction bases left unmatched: 20. The CDR3 protein is CALGELGAFSPRTGGYSDKLIF. CDR3 DNA: TGTGCTCTTGGGGAACTCGGAGCCTTCTCCCCGAGGACTGGGGGATACTCCGATAAACTCATCTTT.

Only a few counts were recorded for this clone. A read error is possible here, since a much larger clone lies one base away. J is TRDJ3 and V is TRDV2; 10 nucleotides line up with TRDD3. Germline trimming cut 0 bases from V and 6 bases from J; bases unmatched to any gene: 13. CDR1 and CDR2 from the germline V gene are GEAIGNYY and EKD. This CDR3 region has 20 residues. CDR3 region: CACDTVLGDARRSDTRQMFF. The CDR3 coding sequence is TGTGCCTGTGACACCGTACTGGGGGATGCGCGGAGGTCGGACACCCGACAGATGTTTTTC.

Regarding this clone: A much bigger clone sits one base away, suggesting this may be a read error. Other DNA sequences in this sample translate to the same CDR3. The CDR3 is CALGASLELGDKSDKLIF. The CDR3 nucleotides read TGTGCTCTTGGGGCTTCTTTAGAGCTGGGGGATAAGTCCGATAAACTCATCTTC. This chain links TRDV1 with TRDJ1, with TRDD3 matching over 10 bases. There are 18 residues in the CDR3. Germline V CDR1 and CDR2: TSWWSYY, QGS.

By share of the sample, this clone is medium-sized. The chain joins TRDV2 to TRDJ3; possible D gene TRDD3, 5 bases. V lost 0 bases and J lost 0, with 11 bases in between. Germline CDR1 GEAIGNYY, CDR2 EKD. The CDR3 runs 18 residues. The CDR3 spells CACDTGEASSWDTRQMFF. The CDR3, as DNA: TGTGCCTGTGACACCGGGGAAGCCAGCTCCTGGGACACCCGACAGATGTTTTTC.

This clone was seen a few times. A much larger clone sits a single nucleotide away, making a read error possible. The J gene is TRDJ3, the V gene TRDV2; 7 bases fit TRDD3. Germline V gene lookup returns CDR1 GEAIGNYY and CDR2 EKD. After removal of 3 bases from V and 3 bases from J, the junction contained 10 bases not matched to a gene. The CDR3 loop spans 18 amino acids. CDR3 sequence reads: CACDALGEGRWDTRQMFF. DNA for the CDR3: TGTGCCTGTGACGCCTTGGGGGAAGGTCGCTGGGACACCCGACAGATGTTTTTC.

A remark on this clone: It is likely a read error: a sequence one base away is far more abundant. The same CDR3 can be traced to other DNA sequences in this sample. The V gene is TRDV2, but the J gene lacks a call; the table names TRDD3, a call not compared with the DNA. Germline assignment: CDR1 GEAIGNYY and CDR2 EKD. CDR3 length equals 18 residues. CDR3 DNA sequence: TGTGCCTGTGACACCTGGGGGATACGCTCCTGGGACACCCGACAGATGTTTTTT. Amino acids: CACDTWGIRSWDTRQMFF.

This clone was seen only a few times. It is likely a read error: a sequence one base away is far more abundant. The rearrangement links TRDV1 to TRDJ1; TRDD3 might be the D (5 bases). The CDR3 runs to 19 residues. The V gene's germline CDR1 is TSWWSYY and CDR2 QGS. The CDR3: CALGLGGSIHSRGADKPIF. The CDR3 DNA is TGTGCTCTTGGACTAGGCGGGTCCATCCACTCCAGGGGAGCCGATAAACCCATCTTT.

This clone was counted a few times. A much more abundant neighbour one base away suggests this may be a read error. Other DNA sequences in the sample encode the same CDR3. The V call is TRDV1, the J call TRDJ1, with TRDD3 matching over 10 bases. Looked up from germline, CDR1 is TSWWSYY and CDR2 is QGS. This CDR3 region has 21 residues. Germline trimming cut 6 bases from V and 2 bases from J; bases unmatched to any gene: 24. The CDR3 DNA reads TGTGCTCTTGGAGTCTCGGCCGTCCCCGGTACTGGGGGATTAAGAACCGATAAACTCATCTTT. Encoded protein: CALGVSAVPGTGGLRTDKLIF.

For this clone: This likely came from a read error, as a far larger clone is one base away. The chain combines TRDV2 with TRDJ3, with TRDD3 as a possible D gene (5 bases). The CDR3 is made up of 18 amino acids. Trimming cost V 3 bases and J 0 bases, with 14 bases left between them. From germline, CDR1 is GEAIGNYY and CDR2 EKD. The DNA for the CDR3 is TGTGCCTGTGACGCGACTGGCCCCCACTCCTGGGACACCCGACAGATGTTTTTC. Translating gives CACDATGPHSWDTRQMFF.

This clone was recorded a few times. The rearrangement uses TRDV2 and TRDJ2, with TRDD3 matching 9 bases. CDR1 and CDR2 (germline): GEAIGNYY, EKD. The CDR3 has 18 residues. V lost 3 bases and J lost 3; bases outside the gene matches: 13. The CDR3 nucleotides read TGTGCCTGTGACCGACTGGGGGACCTCGGTAGAATGACAGCACAACTCTTCTTT. This gives the protein CACDRLGDLGRMTAQLFF.

Note on this clone: A read error is the likely source, as a far larger clone sits one nucleotide away. Additional DNA sequences in this sample encode the identical CDR3. The CDR3, as DNA: TGTGCCTGTGACACCATTCAACCCACGCTTACTGGGGAACGGGTTCCCGTGACCGATAAACTCATCTTT. Translated: CACDTIQPTLTGERVPVTDKLIF. V and J are TRDV2 and TRDJ1; the match to TRDD3 covers 7 bases. As TCRdb names no J gene, one was assigned here on the basis of a DNA match to germline. Losses at the gene ends were 0 bases for V and 2 bases for J; bases not matched to a gene: 29. Germline CDR1 is GEAIGNYY and CDR2 is EKD. The CDR3 runs 23 residues.

In this sample, this clone is large. The chain uses TRDV1 and TRDJ1; D might be TRDD3 (6 bases). CDR1 is TSWWSYY and CDR2 is QGS in the germline V gene. The CDR3 length is 19 residues. Trimming took off 0 bases at V and 2 bases at J, with 22 bases between the two ends. The CDR3 reads CALGELMVNPDTRTDKLIF. DNA for the CDR3: TGTGCTCTTGGGGAACTAATGGTGAACCCCGATACGCGGACCGATAAACTCATCTTT.

In this sample, this clone turned up a few times. Since a much larger clone is just one base distant, this may be a read error. V and J are TRDV1 and TRDJ1; 7 bases are a match to TRDD3. The V segment lost 0 bases and the J segment 10 bases; nucleotides outside the gene matches: 20. This CDR3 contains 18 residues. From germline, CDR1 is TSWWSYY and CDR2 QGS. This CDR3 reads CALGELGGTEWGRRGLIF. Here the CDR3 DNA reads TGTGCTCTTGGGGAACTGGGAGGGACAGAGTGGGGGAGACGAGGACTCATCTTT.

This clone was detected only once. V gene TRDV2 combines with J gene TRDJ3, with TRDD3 matching over 9 bases. TCRdb offers no J gene call, so here the DNA was matched to germline to obtain one. With 3 bases clipped from V and 1 base from J, the junction kept 3 bases outside the gene matches. CDR1 is GEAIGNYY, CDR2 EKD, per germline. The CDR3 consists of 17 residues. In nucleotides, the CDR3 is TGTGCCTGTGACGTAACTGGGGGATCCTGGGACACCCGACAGATGTTTTTC. Translated: CACDVTGGSWDTRQMFF.

This clone ranks as hyperexpanded. This chain links TRAV29/DV5 with TRDJ1; TRDD3 agrees at 9 bases. Trimming took 1 base from V and 0 from J; bases not matched to a gene: 13. From germline, CDR1 is NSMFDY and CDR2 ISSIKDK. This CDR3 is built from 18 residues. Written as DNA, the CDR3 is TGTGCAGCAAGCTTCTCAATGGGGGATAGATTATACACCGATAAACTCATCTTT. It encodes CAASFSMGDRLYTDKLIF.

Concerning this clone: It is likely a read error: a sequence one base away is far more abundant. The chain couples TRDV2 to TRDJ1; D is possibly TRDD3 (5 bases). No J gene was available from TCRdb, and it was assigned here by a germline match of the DNA. V was shortened by 0 bases and J by 1 base, with 8 bases between the two germline ends. This CDR3 region has 14 residues. CDR1 GEAIGNYY and CDR2 EKD come from the germline V gene. CDR3 sequence reads: CACDTRGATDKLIF. The CDR3 nucleotides read TGTGCCTGTGACACCCGGGGAGCCACCGATAAACTCATCTTT.

Note on this clone: A much larger clone sits a single nucleotide away, making a read error possible. Other DNA sequences from this sample encode an identical CDR3 as well. J is TRDJ3 and V is TRDV2, with 8 bases fitting TRDD3. The CDR3 is 18 amino acids. Germline V gene data show CDR1 as GEAIGNYY and CDR2 as EKD. CDR3 sequence: CACDTVWGSSWDTRQMFF. Written as DNA, the CDR3 is TGTGCCTGTGACACCGTCTGGGGGAGCTCCTGGGATACCCGACAGATGTTTTTC.

Judged by abundance, this clone is hyperexpanded. This chain's CDR3 is CACDTLGDTHTDKLIF. As DNA, the CDR3 is TGTGCCTGTGACACCCTGGGGGATACGCACACCGATAAACTCATCTTT. The V gene is TRDV2, the J gene TRDJ1; TRDD3 agrees at 12 bases. From germline, CDR1 is GEAIGNYY and CDR2 EKD. Trimming took 0 bases from V and 0 from J; bases not matched to a gene: 1. The length of the CDR3 is 16 residues.

Of note for this clone: This likely traces to a read error, being one base from a far larger clone. The DNA is omitted, as the CDR3 cannot be located on it reliably, and the CDR3 follows TCRdb's listing. The V segment is TRAV29/DV5, and no J call was made. Germline V gene data show CDR1 as NSMFDY and CDR2 as ISSIKDK. The CDR3 contains 20 residues when both ends are counted. The CDR3: CSVLLCSTPHPASYTDKLIF.

About this clone itself: A read error may be the cause here, since a much bigger clone is one base away. The rearrangement uses TRDV2 and TRDJ3; 11 bases match TRDD3. No J segment appears in TCRdb, so it was assigned here by matching the sequence to germline. Germline V CDR1 and CDR2: GEAIGNYY, EKD. This CDR3 has 22 residues. CDR3: CACDTLANWGIKGGRDARQMFF. In DNA form, the CDR3 reads TGTGCCTGTGACACGCTCGCCAACTGGGGGATAAAGGGAGGCCGGGACGCCCGACAGATGTTTTTC.

Notes on this clone: This probably arose from a read error, given a far larger clone one base away. The chain is built from TRDV1 and TRDJ1; 12 nucleotides match TRDD3. This CDR3 spans 22 amino acids. Trimming removed 0 bases from V and 3 bases from J; junction bases left unmatched: 20. Germline CDR1 is TSWWSYY and CDR2 is QGS. CDR3 loop: CALGELRTFSPRTGGYSDKLIF. The DNA of the CDR3 is TGTGCTCTTGGGGAACTCAGAACCTTCTCCCCGAGGACTGGGGGATACTCCGATAAACTCATCTTT.

By share, this clone counts as hyperexpanded. This chain uses TRDV1 with TRDJ1; 12 nucleotides align to TRDD3. This CDR3 comprises 21 residues. CDR1 is TSWWSYY, CDR2 QGS, per germline. V lost 2 bases to trimming and J lost 0 bases; unmatched junction nucleotides: 16. The CDR3 protein is CALGEERGSYWGIQDTDKLIF. The CDR3 DNA follows: TGTGCTCTTGGGGAAGAGCGGGGGTCGTACTGGGGGATACAAGACACCGATAAACTCATCTTT.